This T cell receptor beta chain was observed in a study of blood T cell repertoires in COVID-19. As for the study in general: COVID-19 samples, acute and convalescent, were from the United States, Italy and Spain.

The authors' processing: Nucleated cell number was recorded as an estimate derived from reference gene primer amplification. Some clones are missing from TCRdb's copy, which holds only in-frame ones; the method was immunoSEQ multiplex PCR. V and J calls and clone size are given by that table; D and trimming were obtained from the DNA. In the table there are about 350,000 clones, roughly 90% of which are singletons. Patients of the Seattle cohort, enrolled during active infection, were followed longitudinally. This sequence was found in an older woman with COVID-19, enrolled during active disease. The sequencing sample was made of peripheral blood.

The CDR3 coding sequence is TGCGCCAGCAGCCATGAGACGGTGCGGGGCACTGAAGCTTTCTTT. Translating it yields CASSHETVRGTEAFF. The gene calls are TRBV4-1 and TRBJ1-1; D is undetermined. Trimming cost V 3 bases and J 4 bases, with 15 bases left between them. This CDR3 contains 15 residues. Looked up from germline, CDR1 is MGHRA and CDR2 is YSYEKL.